Below, 26 T cell receptor beta chains from the same sample are listed, as sequenced in a study of T cells in Graves' hyperthyroidism and ophthalmopathy. Template material for amplifying TCR beta CDR3 regions consisted of RNA transcripts. In the first-round RT-PCR of the TCR CDR3, the HTBI primer set was used. Via MiXCR, TCRdb re-called the multiplex PCR reads, giving one row per CDR3 protein. This table has 300,000 to 400,000 distinct CDR3 sequences, 13% appearing once. Material for sequencing was blood. Receptor source: a young woman with Graves' hyperthyroidism.

This chain connects TRBV9 to TRBJ2-7, with 8 bases fitting TRBD1. With 0 bases clipped from V and 2 bases from J, the junction kept 4 bases outside the gene matches. This CDR3 has 15 amino acids. The germline gives CDR1 SGDLS, CDR2 YYNGEE. DNA for the CDR3: TGTGCCAGCAGCGTAGGAGGACAGGGTCCCTACGAGCAGTACTTC. It codes for CASSVGGQGPYEQYF.

This clonotype has at least ten counts. The CDR3 reads CASSLEDEQFF. In DNA, the CDR3 is TGTGCCAGCAGCTTGGAGGATGAGCAGTTCTTC. V and J are TRBV5-8 and TRBJ2-1, with D uncertain. CDR3 length: 11 amino acids. CDR1 is SGHTS and CDR2 is YDEGEE in the germline V gene. The V and J ends lost 0 bases and 8 bases respectively, with 3 bases between them.

J is TRBJ1-5 and V is TRBV2, with D tentatively TRBD1 (5 bases). V dropped 2 bases and J dropped 1 base, with 15 bases sitting between them. Germline lookup yields CDR1 SNHLY and CDR2 FYNNEI. The CDR3 is 17 residues long. CDR3 nucleotide sequence: TGTGCCAGCAGTGAAAGGGGTCCACTTTTAAGCAATCAGCCCCAGCATTTT. Protein: CASSERGPLLSNQPQHF.

Many counts were recorded for this clonotype. This chain links TRBV28 with TRBJ2-7; the D is unclear. The length of the CDR3 is 15 residues. Germline CDR1 MDHEN, CDR2 SYDVKM. Trimming left V 6 bases short and J 2 bases short, with 17 bases between. CDR3 DNA: TGTGCCAGCAGCCCCCTAAGACCCAATGCCTACGAGCAGTACTTC. It encodes CASSPLRPNAYEQYF.

Of note for this clonotype: This may be a read error: a much more frequent sequence differs by one nucleotide. The chain couples TRBV6-1 to TRBJ1-2; no definite D call. The V gene's germline CDR1 is MNHNS and CDR2 SASEGT. Trimming removed 2 bases from V and 7 bases from J, with 8 bases in between. CDR3 length: 12 residues. The CDR3 nucleotides are TGTGCCAGCAGTGAATCCAGGTCTGGCTACACCTTC. Its translation is CASSESRSGYTF.

This clonotype appeared once. The V call is TRBV19, the J call TRBJ2-6; D remains unclear. CDR1 LNHDA and CDR2 SQIVND come from the germline V gene (reference sequence). The CDR3 spans 15 residues. The V gene lost 8 bases and the J gene lost 0 bases, with 11 bases spanning the gap. CDR3 residues: CASSLRSSGANVLTF. DNA of the CDR3: TGTGCCAGTTCCCTCCGGAGCTCTGGGGCCAACGTCCTGACTTTC.

This clonotype was counted at least ten times. The chain carries TRBV7-2 and TRBJ2-7; 10 nucleotides match TRBD1. This CDR3 contains 15 residues. The germline V gene has CDR1 SGHTA and CDR2 FQGNSA. J gave up 2 bases and V 4 bases, and 5 bases lay outside the gene matches. The CDR3 reads CASSSPGQGTYEQYF. In nucleotides, the CDR3 is TGTGCCAGCAGCTCCCCGGGACAGGGGACCTACGAGCAGTACTTC.

In this sample, this clonotype turned up many times. The V gene is TRBV28, the J gene TRBJ2-7; weak D call: TRBD1 (6 bases). V lost 6 bases and J 2 bases, leaving 17 bases between the germline ends. This CDR3 has 15 amino acids. Germline CDR1 MDHEN, CDR2 SYDVKM. The CDR3 nucleotides read TGTGCCAGCAGACCCGAGACAGGCTCCACCTACGAGCAGTACTTC. This encodes CASRPETGSTYEQYF.

This clonotype was observed at least ten times. The chain links TRBV7-2 to TRBJ2-1; D could derive from TRBD1 or TRBD2 (5 bases each). From germline, CDR1 is SGHTA and CDR2 FQGNSA. CDR3 size: 15 residues. V lost 4 bases, J lost 2 bases, and 12 bases lay in between. The DNA of the CDR3 is TGTGCCAGCAGCTCCCTAACGGGGCCCTACAATGAGCAGTTCTTC. This encodes CASSSLTGPYNEQFF.

This clonotype was detected only a few times. This rearrangement joins TRBV12-3 or TRBV12-4 to TRBJ1-6; unclear D gene. Trimming removed 3 bases from V and 7 bases from J, with 4 bases in between. The CDR3 runs 12 residues. DNA of the CDR3: TGTGCCAGCAGTTTTGGCAATTCACCCCTCCACTTT. Protein sequence: CASSFGNSPLHF.

This clonotype showed up many times. V gene TRBV12-3 or TRBV12-4 combines with J gene TRBJ2-2; D is undetermined. Trimming removed 0 bases at V and 0 bases at J, with 2 bases between. The length of the CDR3 is 14 residues. The CDR3 loop is CASSLATNTGELFF. The DNA for the CDR3 is TGTGCCAGCAGTTTAGCAACGAACACCGGGGAGCTGTTTTTT.

This chain joins TRBV12-3 or TRBV12-4 and TRBJ2-5, with 14 positions matching TRBD2. Trimming took 6 bases from V and 3 from J; bases not matched to a gene: 12. This CDR3 region has 18 residues. The CDR3 sequence: CASSPGTSGSNGKETQYF. CDR3 in DNA: TGTGCCAGCAGCCCTGGGACTAGCGGGAGTAATGGCAAAGAGACCCAGTACTTC.

In this sample, this clonotype turned up many times. The rearrangement uses TRBV5-8 and TRBJ2-7, with D unresolved. CDR1 and CDR2 (germline): SGHTS, YDEGEE. This CDR3 region has 16 residues. V was cut by 0 bases and J by 5 bases, with 18 bases left in between. Here the CDR3 reads CASSLVPGPTWDEQYF. Written as DNA, the CDR3 is TGTGCCAGCAGCTTGGTACCGGGCCCCACCTGGGACGAGCAGTACTTC.

This clonotype was seen at least ten times. This rearrangement joins TRBV6-1 to TRBJ1-1; tentative D call: TRBD1 (5 bases). This CDR3 has 13 residues. Germline CDR1 MNHNS, CDR2 SASEGT. The V end lost 3 bases, the J end lost 2 bases, and 7 bases lay between the germline ends. Written as DNA, the CDR3 is TGTGCCAGCAGTGACAGGGAAAACACTGAAGCTTTCTTT. Its protein is CASSDRENTEAFF.

This clonotype was counted at least ten times. The rearrangement links TRBV12-3 or TRBV12-4 to TRBJ2-3; 7 bases fit TRBD2. With V trimmed by 5 bases and J by 0 bases, 5 bases remained unmatched. The CDR3 spans 15 residues. The CDR3 reads CASSILAVSTDTQYF. The DNA for the CDR3 is TGTGCCAGCAGTATCCTAGCGGTTAGCACAGATACGCAGTATTTT.

This clonotype was recorded at least ten times. V is TRBV7-3 and J is TRBJ2-5, with 10 bases that match TRBD2. The V gene's germline CDR1 is SGHTA and CDR2 FQGTGA. After removal of 3 bases from V and 5 bases from J, the junction contained 6 bases not matched to a gene. The CDR3 runs to 15 residues. This chain's CDR3 is CASSLSGGALETQYF. CDR3 sequence (DNA): TGTGCCAGCAGCTTGAGCGGGGGGGCCTTGGAGACCCAGTACTTC.

The chain links TRBV7-2 to TRBJ1-2; D is possibly TRBD1 (6 bases). CDR3 length: 16 amino acids. In germline, CDR1 is SGHTA, CDR2 FQGNSA. V was cut by 8 bases and J by 5 bases, with 24 bases left in between. The CDR3 protein is CASCSGLGGCAYGYTF. CDR3 DNA: TGTGCCAGCTGTTCAGGGCTAGGGGGATGTGCATATGGCTACACCTTC.

As for this clonotype: A read error may produce the germline difference seen at one junction end. The rearrangement links TRBV30 to TRBJ1-1, with 7 bases aligning to TRBD1. Looked up from germline, CDR1 is GTSNPN and CDR2 is SVGIG (reference sequence). The length of the CDR3 is 15 residues. Here the CDR3 reads CSWNIATGMNTEAFF. The CDR3 DNA follows: TGTTCCTGGAACATTGCGACAGGGATGAACACTGAAGCTTTCTTT.

The genes are TRBV7-2 and TRBJ2-3; D is perhaps TRBD2 (5 bases). Per germline, CDR1 SGHTA and CDR2 FQGNSA. CDR3 length: 16 residues. Deletions cut 5 bases from V and 0 bases from J, with 15 bases between. The CDR3 here is CASSLRGTGSTDTQYF. The DNA of the CDR3 is TGTGCCAGCAGCCTCCGGGGAACGGGGAGCACAGATACGCAGTATTTT.

The sample holds many counts of this clonotype. The rearrangement links TRBV30 to TRBJ2-1; D unresolved. V was cut by 2 bases and J by 6 bases, with 23 bases left in between. The CDR3 is made up of 17 amino acids. CDR1 and CDR2 from the germline V gene are GTSNPN and SVGIG (reference sequence). The CDR3 region has the DNA TGTGCCTGGAGTCGCCTACCCCGTCTTAGTGGGATCAATGAGCAGTTCTTC. Protein: CAWSRLPRLSGINEQFF.

This clonotype was detected a few times. Possible read error: a much larger clone is one base away. V is TRBV6-1 and J is TRBJ2-7; no reliable D call. This CDR3 is 14 amino acids long. The V end lost 5 bases, the J end lost 3 bases, and 14 bases lay between the germline ends. CDR1 is MNHNS, CDR2 SASEGT, per germline. The CDR3: CASSKTGSHYEQYF. As DNA, the CDR3 is TGTGCCAGCAGTAAAACCGGGTCGCACTACGAGCAGTACTTC.

This clonotype appeared many times. The chain couples TRBV6-2 or TRBV6-3 to TRBJ1-5; D is unclear. The CDR3 has 20 amino acids. CDR1 is MNHEY and CDR2 is SVGEGT in the germline V gene. V was pared by 0 bases and J by 0 bases, with 21 bases between. CDR3 nucleotides: TGTGCCAGCAGTTACTCGAGATGGGGATCTGAGGGATTTAGCAATCAGCCCCAGCATTTT. It is translated as CASSYSRWGSEGFSNQPQHF.

This clonotype has only a few counts. At one end, the junction sequence differs from germline, possibly due to a read error. The chain has TRBV27 and TRBJ1-1; no reliable D call. CDR3 length equals 13 residues. CDR1 and CDR2 from the germline V gene are MNHEY and SMNVEV (reference sequence). The DNA for the CDR3 is TGTGCCAGCAGTTTTAGTGGCCCGCTTGAAGCTTACTTT. Its translation: CASSFSGPLEAYF.

The J gene is TRBJ1-5, the V gene TRBV6-2 or TRBV6-3, with D possibly being TRBD1 (5 bases). With 6 bases removed from V and 6 bases from J, the gap between germline ends came to 12 bases. Germline lookup yields CDR1 MNHEY and CDR2 SVGEGT. This CDR3 has 13 residues. The CDR3 is CASRLDRLQPQHF. The CDR3 DNA reads TGTGCCAGCAGACTTGACAGACTTCAGCCCCAGCATTTT.

In this sample, this clonotype turned up many times. The V gene is TRBV20-1, the J gene TRBJ1-1; no clear D gene. Germline V gene data show CDR1 as DFQATT and CDR2 as SNEGSKA (reference sequence). Trimming shortened V by 5 bases and J by 3 bases, and 4 bases separated the two germline ends. This CDR3 spans 10 amino acids. This CDR3 is CSAWDTEAFF. DNA of the CDR3: TGCAGTGCTTGGGACACTGAAGCTTTCTTT.

The sample holds many counts of this clonotype. An end of the junction does not agree with germline; a read error may underlie this. The V gene is TRBV13, the J gene TRBJ1-1, with D possibly matching TRBD1 (5 bases). CDR1 is PRHDT, CDR2 FYEKMQ, per germline (reference sequence). This CDR3 spans 13 amino acids. The CDR3 nucleotides read TGTGCCAGCACCTTACAGGAGAACACTGAAGCTTTCTTT. Translated, it gives CASTLQENTEAFF.